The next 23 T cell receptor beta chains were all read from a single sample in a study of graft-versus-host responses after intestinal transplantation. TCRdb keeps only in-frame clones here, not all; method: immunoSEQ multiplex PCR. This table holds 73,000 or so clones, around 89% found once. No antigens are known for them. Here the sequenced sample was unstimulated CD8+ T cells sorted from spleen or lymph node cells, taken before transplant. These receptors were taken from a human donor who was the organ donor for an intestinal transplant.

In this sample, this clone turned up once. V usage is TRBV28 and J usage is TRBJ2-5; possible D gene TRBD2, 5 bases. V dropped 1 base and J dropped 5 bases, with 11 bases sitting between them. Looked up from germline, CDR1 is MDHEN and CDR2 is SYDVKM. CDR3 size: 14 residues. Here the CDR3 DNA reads TGTGCCAGCAGTTTATCTAGCCCGGGGGAGACCCAGTACTTC. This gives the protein CASSLSSPGETQYF.

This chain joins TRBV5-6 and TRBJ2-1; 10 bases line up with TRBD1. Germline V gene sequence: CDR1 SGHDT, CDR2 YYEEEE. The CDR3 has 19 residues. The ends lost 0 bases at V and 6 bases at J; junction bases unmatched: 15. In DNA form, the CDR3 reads TGTGCCAGCAGCTTGGCCTCTGACAGGGGGCGATACCAGATCAATGAGCAGTTCTTC. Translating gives CASSLASDRGRYQINEQFF.

CDR3 region: CASSSSGGAPDTQYF. CDR3 coding DNA: TGTGCCAGCAGTTCGAGCGGGGGGGCCCCAGATACGCAGTATTTT. The chain carries TRBV6-1 and TRBJ2-3; 10 bases are a match to TRBD2. The CDR3 is made up of 15 amino acids. Germline V CDR1 and CDR2: MNHNS, SASEGT. Germline trimming cut 5 bases from V and 4 bases from J; bases unmatched to any gene: 6.

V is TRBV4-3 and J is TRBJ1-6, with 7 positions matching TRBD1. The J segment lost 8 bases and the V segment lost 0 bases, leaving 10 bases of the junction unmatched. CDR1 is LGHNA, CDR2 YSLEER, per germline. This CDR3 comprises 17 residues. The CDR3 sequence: CASSQDFTRDRYSPLHF. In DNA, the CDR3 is TGCGCCAGCAGCCAAGATTTTACCCGGGACAGATATTCACCCCTCCACTTT.

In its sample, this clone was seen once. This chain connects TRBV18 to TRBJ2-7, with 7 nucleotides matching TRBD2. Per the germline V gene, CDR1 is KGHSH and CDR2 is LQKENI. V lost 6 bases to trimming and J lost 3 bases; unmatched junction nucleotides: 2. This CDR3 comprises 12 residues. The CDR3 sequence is CASSAGDYEQYV. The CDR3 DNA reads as TGTGCCAGCTCGGCGGGGGACTACGAGCAGTACGTC.

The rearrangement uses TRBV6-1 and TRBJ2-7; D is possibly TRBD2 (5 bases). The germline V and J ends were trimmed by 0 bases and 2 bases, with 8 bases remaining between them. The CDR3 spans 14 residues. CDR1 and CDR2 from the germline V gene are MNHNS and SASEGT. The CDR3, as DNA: TGTGCCAGCAGTGAAGCCGGGGAACCCTACGAGCAGTACGTC. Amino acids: CASSEAGEPYEQYV.

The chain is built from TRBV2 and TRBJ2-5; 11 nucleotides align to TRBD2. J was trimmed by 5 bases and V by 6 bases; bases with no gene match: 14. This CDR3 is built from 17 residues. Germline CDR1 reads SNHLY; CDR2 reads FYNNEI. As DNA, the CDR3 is TGTGCCAGCAGCGCATCTAGCGGGGGGTGGGGTAGGGAGACCCAGTACTTC. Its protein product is CASSASSGGWGRETQYF.

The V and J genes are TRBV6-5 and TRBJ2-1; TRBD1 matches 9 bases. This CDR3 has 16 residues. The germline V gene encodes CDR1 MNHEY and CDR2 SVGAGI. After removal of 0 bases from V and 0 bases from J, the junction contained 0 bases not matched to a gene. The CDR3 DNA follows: TGTGCCAGCAGTTACTCGGGACAGGGCTCCTACAATGAGCAGTTCTTC. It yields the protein CASSYSGQGSYNEQFF.

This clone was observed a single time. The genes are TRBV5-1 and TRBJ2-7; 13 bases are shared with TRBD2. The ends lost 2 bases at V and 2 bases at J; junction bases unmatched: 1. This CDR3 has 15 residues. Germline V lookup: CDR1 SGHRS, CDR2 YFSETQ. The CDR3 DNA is TGCGCCAGCAGCTTAGGACTAGCGGGGGCCTACGAGCAGTACGTC. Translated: CASSLGLAGAYEQYV.

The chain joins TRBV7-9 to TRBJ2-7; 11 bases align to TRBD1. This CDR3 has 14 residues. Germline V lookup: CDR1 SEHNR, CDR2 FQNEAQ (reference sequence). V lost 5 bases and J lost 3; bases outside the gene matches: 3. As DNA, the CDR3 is TGTGCCAGCAGCCGTGGGACAGGGGGCTACGAGCAGTACGTC. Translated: CASSRGTGGYEQYV.

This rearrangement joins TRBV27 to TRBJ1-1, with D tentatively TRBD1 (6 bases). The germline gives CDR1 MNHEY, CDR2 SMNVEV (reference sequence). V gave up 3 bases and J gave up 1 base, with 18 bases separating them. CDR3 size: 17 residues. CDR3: CASSFWGHDTRNTEAFF. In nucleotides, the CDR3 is TGTGCCAGCAGTTTTTGGGGACACGATACCCGGAACACTGAAGCTTTCTTT.

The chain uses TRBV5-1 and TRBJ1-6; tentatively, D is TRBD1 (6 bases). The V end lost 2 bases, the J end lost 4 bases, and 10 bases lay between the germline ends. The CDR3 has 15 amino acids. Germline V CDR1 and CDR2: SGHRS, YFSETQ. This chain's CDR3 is CASSFGTPYNSPLHF. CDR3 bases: TGCGCCAGCAGCTTCGGGACACCTTATAATTCACCCCTCCACTTT.

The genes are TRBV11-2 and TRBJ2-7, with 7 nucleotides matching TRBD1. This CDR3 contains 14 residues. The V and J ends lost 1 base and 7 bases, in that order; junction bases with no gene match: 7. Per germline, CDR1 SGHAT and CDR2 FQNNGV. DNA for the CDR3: TGTGCCAGCAGCTTAGCCGCTGACAGGGTTGAGCAGTACGTC. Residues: CASSLAADRVEQYV.

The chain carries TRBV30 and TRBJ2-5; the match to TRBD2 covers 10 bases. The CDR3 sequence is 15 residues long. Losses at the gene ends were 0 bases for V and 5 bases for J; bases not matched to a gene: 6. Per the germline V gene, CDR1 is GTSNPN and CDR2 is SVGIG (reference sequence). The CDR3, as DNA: TGTGCCTGGAGTGTAGGAGCGGGGGGGCTGGAGACCCAGTACTTC. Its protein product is CAWSVGAGGLETQYF. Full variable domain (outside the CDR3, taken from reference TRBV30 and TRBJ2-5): SQTIHQWPATLVQPVGSPLSLECTVEGTSNPNLYWYRQAAGRGLQLLFYSVGIGQISSEVPQNLSASRPQDRQFILSSKKLLLSDSGFYLCAWSVGAGGLETQYFGPGTRLLVL.

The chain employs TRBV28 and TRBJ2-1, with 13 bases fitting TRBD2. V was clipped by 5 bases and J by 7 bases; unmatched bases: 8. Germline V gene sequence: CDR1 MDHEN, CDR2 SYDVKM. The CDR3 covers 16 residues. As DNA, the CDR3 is TGTGCCAGCAGTACACTAGCGGGGGGGCTTATGAATGAGCAGTTCTTC. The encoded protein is CASSTLAGGLMNEQFF.

CDR3 residues: CASSIGQGNEAFF. The CDR3 DNA is TGTGCCAGTAGTATCGGACAGGGGAATGAAGCTTTCTTT. This sequence joins TRBV19 and TRBJ1-1; 9 bases match TRBD1. Germline V CDR1 and CDR2: LNHDA, SQIVND (reference sequence). CDR3 length equals 13 residues. After removal of 3 bases from V and 7 bases from J, the junction contained 3 bases not matched to a gene.

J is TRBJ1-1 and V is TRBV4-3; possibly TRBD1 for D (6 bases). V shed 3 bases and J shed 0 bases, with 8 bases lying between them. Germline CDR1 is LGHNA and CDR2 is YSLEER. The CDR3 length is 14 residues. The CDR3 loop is CASSQDRVNTEAFF. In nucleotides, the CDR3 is TGCGCCAGCAGCCAGGACAGAGTGAACACTGAAGCTTTCTTT.

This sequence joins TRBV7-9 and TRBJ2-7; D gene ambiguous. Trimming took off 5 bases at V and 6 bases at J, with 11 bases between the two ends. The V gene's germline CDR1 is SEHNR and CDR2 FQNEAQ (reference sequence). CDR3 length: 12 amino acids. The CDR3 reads CASSQPPGEQYV. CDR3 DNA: TGTGCCAGCAGCCAACCACCAGGCGAGCAGTACGTC.

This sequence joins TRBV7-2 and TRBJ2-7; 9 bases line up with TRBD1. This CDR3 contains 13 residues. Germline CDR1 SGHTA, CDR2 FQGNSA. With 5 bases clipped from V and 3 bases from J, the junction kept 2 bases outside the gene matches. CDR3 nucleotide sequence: TGTGCCAGCAGCACAGGGGGCGTCTACGAGCAGTACGTC. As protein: CASSTGGVYEQYV.

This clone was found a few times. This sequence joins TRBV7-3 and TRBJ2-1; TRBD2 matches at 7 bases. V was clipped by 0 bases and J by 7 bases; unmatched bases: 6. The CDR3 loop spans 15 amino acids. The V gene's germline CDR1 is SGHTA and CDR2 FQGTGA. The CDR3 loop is CASSLTQGGGNEQFF. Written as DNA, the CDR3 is TGTGCCAGCAGCTTAACGCAGGGCGGGGGTAATGAGCAGTTCTTC.

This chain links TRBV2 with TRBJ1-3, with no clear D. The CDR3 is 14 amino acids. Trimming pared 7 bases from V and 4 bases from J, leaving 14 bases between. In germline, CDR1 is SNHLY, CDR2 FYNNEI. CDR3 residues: CASIPDFTGNTIYF. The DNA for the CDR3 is TGTGCCAGCATTCCGGACTTCACAGGAAACACCATATATTTT.

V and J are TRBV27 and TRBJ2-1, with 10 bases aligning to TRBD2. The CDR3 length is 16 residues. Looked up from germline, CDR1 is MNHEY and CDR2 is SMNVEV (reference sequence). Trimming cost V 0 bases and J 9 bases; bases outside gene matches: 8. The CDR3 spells CASSLSPGLATSEQFF. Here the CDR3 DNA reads TGTGCCAGCAGTTTATCTCCGGGACTAGCGACAAGTGAGCAGTTCTTC.

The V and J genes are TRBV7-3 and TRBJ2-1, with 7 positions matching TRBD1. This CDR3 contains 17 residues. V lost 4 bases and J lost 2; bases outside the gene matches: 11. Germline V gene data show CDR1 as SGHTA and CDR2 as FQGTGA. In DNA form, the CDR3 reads TGTGCCAGCAGCTCTCACCGAGACAGGGAAACCTACAATGAGCAGTTCTTC. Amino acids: CASSSHRDRETYNEQFF.